The 9 T cell receptor beta chains below all came from one sample that was sequenced in a study of T cells in tumors after PD-1 blockade. TCRdb's table, derived via immunoSEQ multiplex PCR, lists solely in-frame clones and lacks some. The repertoire holds around 50,000 clones, with 60% to 80% as singletons. Sequenced here: PBMCs, sampled before anti-PD-1 treatment. The receptor source for this set is a human donor with basal cell carcinoma.

This clone has a single count. The genes are TRBV4-1 and TRBJ2-7, with 7 bases matching TRBD1. In germline, CDR1 is MGHRA, CDR2 YSYEKL. The V and J ends lost 5 bases and 4 bases, in that order; junction bases with no gene match: 17. CDR3 length equals 17 residues. CDR3 protein: CASSKGPTGVEGYEQYF. The DNA of the CDR3 is TGCGCCAGCAGCAAAGGACCCACAGGGGTTGAGGGGTACGAGCAGTACTTC.

The CDR3 region is CASSSYPQETQYF. The CDR3 coding sequence is TGTGCCAGCAGCTCATACCCTCAAGAGACCCAGTACTTC. The chain carries TRBV9 and TRBJ2-5, with D hard to call. The CDR3 is 13 amino acids. Trimming stripped 4 bases from V and 2 bases from J, with 9 bases between. In germline, CDR1 is SGDLS, CDR2 YYNGEE.

The chain couples TRBV5-1 to TRBJ1-2; no clear D gene. Germline CDR1 reads SGHRS; CDR2 reads YFSETQ. Trimming took 0 bases from V and 0 from J, leaving 3 bases between them. The CDR3 sequence is 13 residues long. CDR3 protein: CASSLEPNYGYTF. The CDR3 nucleotides are TGCGCCAGCAGCTTGGAACCTAACTATGGCTACACCTTC.

This chain joins TRBV7-9 and TRBJ2-2; 10 bases map to TRBD2. With 4 bases clipped from V and 5 bases from J, the junction kept 7 bases outside the gene matches. The V gene's germline CDR1 is SEHNR and CDR2 FQNEAQ (reference sequence). The CDR3 spans 16 residues. CDR3: CASSSLAGEGTGELFF. The CDR3 bases are TGTGCCAGCAGCTCCCTAGCGGGGGAAGGTACCGGGGAGCTGTTTTTT.

This chain connects TRBV6-4 to TRBJ1-1; the match to TRBD1 covers 8 bases. Unmatched junction bases numbered 5, after V lost 3 bases and J lost 5 bases. This CDR3 contains 14 residues. From germline, CDR1 is MRHNA and CDR2 SNTAGT. The CDR3 protein is CASSENRGGTEAFF. In nucleotides, the CDR3 is TGTGCCAGCAGTGAGAACAGGGGGGGGACTGAAGCTTTCTTT.

The chain links TRBV20-1 to TRBJ2-7; no firm D call. CDR3 length: 11 residues. Germline lookup yields CDR1 DFQATT and CDR2 SNEGSKA (reference sequence). Trimming stripped 3 bases from V and 6 bases from J, with 9 bases between. The CDR3 is CSARSGFEQYF. Here the CDR3 DNA reads TGCAGTGCTAGGTCCGGGTTCGAGCAGTACTTC.

This clone was recorded a few times. Other nucleotide sequences in the sample specify the same CDR3. V usage is TRBV3-1 (or the pseudogene TRBV3-2) and J usage is TRBJ2-3; no definite D call. The V gene's germline CDR1 is LGHDT and CDR2 YNNKEL (reference sequence). The CDR3 runs to 12 residues. Trimming left V 4 bases short and J 0 bases short, with 2 bases between. The CDR3 nucleotides are TGTGCCAGCAGCCTTAGCACAGATACGCAGTATTTT. It yields the protein CASSLSTDTQYF.

The J gene is TRBJ2-5, the V gene TRBV5-4, with D unclear. Deletions cut 4 bases from V and 1 base from J, with 17 bases between. The CDR3 is 16 residues long. Looked up from germline, CDR1 is SGHNT and CDR2 is YYREEE (reference sequence). The CDR3 loop is CASSHGRPARQETQYF. The CDR3 DNA reads as TGTGCCAGCAGCCATGGACGGCCGGCCCGCCAAGAGACCCAGTACTTC.

This chain joins TRBV11-2 and TRBJ1-6; 9 nucleotides line up with TRBD1. J lost 7 bases, V lost 5 bases, and 6 bases had no gene match. The germline gives CDR1 SGHAT, CDR2 FQNNGV. The CDR3 covers 15 residues. CDR3 nucleotides: TGTGCCAGCAGCCCGAAGGGACAGGGCAATTCACCCCTCCACTTT. It yields the protein CASSPKGQGNSPLHF.